This T cell receptor beta chain was sequenced during a study of CD8 T cells in ankylosing spondylitis. Findings of the study overall: The study identified a TCR beta motif of about eight highly homologous variants that appeared characteristic of ankylosing spondylitis blood. Some of these motif variants have turned up before, in reports on reactive arthritis synovial fluid and blood. Researchers report that disease-linked clones proved CD8+ and relatively rare in peripheral blood.

This clonotype turned up a few times. Its antigen is not identified. Making use of molecular barcodes, quantitative 5'-RACE generated TCR beta libraries. TCRdb used MiXCR to reprocess the 5' RACE reads, holding one entry per CDR3 protein. The table records 500,000 to 550,000 distinct CDR3 sequences, about 13% of them present only once. The receptor was derived from a male donor with ankylosing spondylitis. Sample: blood, either unsorted or a sorted T cell fraction (not recorded which).

In DNA, the CDR3 is TGTGCCAGCAGCTTAGCGGGTTACGGGACCCAGTACTTC. Protein sequence: CASSLAGYGTQYF. The chain couples TRBV7-2 to TRBJ2-5; the D is unclear. Germline V gives CDR1 SGHTA, CDR2 FQGNSA. V was pared by 0 bases and J by 7 bases, with 9 bases between. The CDR3 is made up of 13 amino acids.